This paragraph reports one T cell receptor (beta chain). This entry belongs to a study of T cell changes during pregnancy in multiple sclerosis. Libraries were prepared by immunoSEQ multiplex PCR; TCRdb keeps only in-frame clonotypes and omits some of them. The data contain approximately 71,000 clones, 90% to 95% of them seen just once; the ten biggest clones take up roughly 1.2%. The CDR3 is 16 residues long. CDR1 and CDR2 (germline): KGHSH, LQKENI. V dropped 3 bases and J dropped 2; count of bases not matched to a gene: 4. The chain combines TRBV18 with TRBJ1-5; 10 bases fit TRBD1. The TCR originated in a female donor with multiple sclerosis, enrolled in a pregnancy study. The source material was peripheral blood, sampled in the third trimester of pregnancy. CDR3 nucleotide sequence: TGTGCCAGCTCACCGGGACAGGGGAATGGCAATCAGCCCCAGCATTTT. Amino acid sequence: CASSPGQGNGNQPQHF.